The 32 T cell receptor beta chains presented below share a single source sample, sequenced in a study of regulatory T cells in long-lasting Graves disease. With iRepertoire HTBI primers and Arm-PCR of CDR3 regions, TCR beta libraries were built. TCRdb analysed the multiplex PCR reads with MiXCR anew, one entry per CDR3 protein. The sample lists hundreds of thousands of distinct CDR3 sequences; roughly 15% were seen once. Time point given: newly diagnosed GD, antithyroid drugs for less than 3 months. Following extraction of RNA from PBMCs, that RNA was used to make the TCR library. This sample also belongs to another study, concerning T cells in Graves' hyperthyroidism and ophthalmopathy.

Sequencing used peripheral blood mononuclear cells (PBMCs), obtained at new diagnosis, from a patient treated with antithyroid drugs. Receptors originate from a young woman with Graves disease.

This clonotype was picked up a small number of times. The chain carries TRBV18 and TRBJ1-3, with D uncertain. CDR3 length: 13 amino acids. Germline V lookup: CDR1 KGHSH, CDR2 LQKENI. V lost 3 bases and J 8 bases, leaving 11 bases between the germline ends. The CDR3 DNA is TGTGCCAGCTCACCGGCATTTCAGGACACCATATATTTT. Protein sequence: CASSPAFQDTIYF.

This rearrangement joins TRBV27 to TRBJ1-3; weak D call: TRBD1 (6 bases). The CDR3 totals 15 residues. Germline V gene lookup returns CDR1 MNHEY and CDR2 SMNVEV (reference sequence). V dropped 3 bases and J dropped 2 bases, with 11 bases sitting between them. The CDR3 here is CASSLRAGAGNTIYF. In nucleotides, the CDR3 is TGTGCCAGCAGTTTGAGGGCAGGGGCTGGAAACACCATATATTTT.

This clonotype has a count of ten or more. J is TRBJ2-3 and V is TRBV27, with D possibly being TRBD1 or TRBD2 (5 bases each). V lost 6 bases and J lost 7, with 14 bases in between. The CDR3 runs 13 residues. Germline CDR1 is MNHEY and CDR2 is SMNVEV (reference sequence). The CDR3 DNA reads as TGTGCCAGCAGCCCCCCCGGGGCTAATACGCAGTATTTT. Its translation is CASSPPGANTQYF.

This clonotype was observed at least ten times. The rearrangement joins TRBV20-1 to TRBJ1-5, with D possibly matching TRBD1 (6 bases). From germline, CDR1 is DFQATT and CDR2 SNEGSKA (reference sequence). CDR3 length equals 10 residues. V lost 7 bases to trimming and J lost 6 bases, with 7 bases between them. The CDR3 loop is CSVGGQPQHF. The CDR3 bases are TGCAGTGTAGGGGGTCAGCCCCAGCATTTT.

V is TRBV18 and J is TRBJ1-1; D unclear. Per the germline V gene, CDR1 is KGHSH and CDR2 is LQKENI. The CDR3 has 14 residues. Deletions cut 3 bases from V and 6 bases from J, with 14 bases between. The CDR3 sequence: CASSPVLGIAEAFF. The CDR3 nucleotides read TGTGCCAGCTCACCTGTCTTGGGGATCGCTGAAGCTTTCTTT. Using reference TRBV18 and TRBJ1-1 for the parts outside the CDR3, the full variable domain is NAGVMQNPRHLVRRRGQEARLRCSPMKGHSHVYWYRQLPEEGLKFMVYLQKENIIDESGMPKERFSAEFPKEGPSILRIQQVVRGDSAAYFCASSPVLGIAEAFFGQGTRLTVV.

Note on this clonotype: A much larger clone is a single base away; this may be a read error. The chain couples TRBV28 to TRBJ2-1, with D perhaps TRBD2 (5 bases). V was shortened by 5 bases and J by 8 bases, with 16 bases between the two germline ends. The CDR3 runs 14 residues. Germline V gene lookup returns CDR1 MDHEN and CDR2 SYDVKM. This chain's CDR3 is CASSPPWPRDEQFF. CDR3 coding DNA: TGTGCCAGCAGTCCCCCGTGGCCGCGGGATGAGCAGTTCTTC.

In this sample, this clonotype turned up a few times. The rearrangement uses TRBV5-4 and TRBJ1-1, with TRBD1 matching 10 bases. Germline values: CDR1 SGHNT, CDR2 YYREEE (reference sequence). The CDR3 spans 16 residues. After removal of 0 bases from V and 7 bases from J, the junction contained 9 bases not matched to a gene. In nucleotides, the CDR3 is TGTGCCAGCAGCTTGGGGTATGGGACAGGGGACGGTGAAGCTTTCTTT. This sequence encodes CASSLGYGTGDGEAFF.

A word on this clonotype: A clone one base away is much larger, so this may be a read error. The rearrangement joins TRBV6-2 or TRBV6-3 to TRBJ2-2, with D tentatively TRBD1 (5 bases). V was trimmed by 10 bases and J by 4 bases, leaving 16 bases between them. CDR3 length equals 14 residues. CDR1 and CDR2 (germline): MNHEY, SVGEGT. CDR3 amino acids: CANRTVKATGELFF. CDR3 DNA: TGTGCCAACAGGACGGTAAAAGCCACCGGGGAGCTGTTTTTT.

This clonotype was seen ten or more times. The chain employs TRBV10-1 and TRBJ2-1, with unresolved D. The CDR3 has 14 amino acids. Germline lookup yields CDR1 WNHNN and CDR2 SYGVQD (reference sequence). Trimming removed 0 bases at V and 9 bases at J, with 12 bases between. The CDR3 here is CASSESLSSSEQFF. CDR3 DNA: TGCGCCAGCAGTGAGTCGTTGAGTTCTAGTGAGCAGTTCTTC.

The V and J genes are TRBV6-5 and TRBJ2-7, with 8 positions matching TRBD2. The germline gives CDR1 MNHEY, CDR2 SVGAGI. CDR3 length: 17 amino acids. V trimming: 0 bases; J trimming: 4 bases; junction bases outside the gene matches: 11. DNA of the CDR3: TGTGCCAGCAGTTACTCTTTAGCTAGCGGGTCCGTTTACGAGCAGTACTTC. Translating gives CASSYSLASGSVYEQYF.

The table lists this clonotype with a few counts. The chain is built from TRBV7-9 and TRBJ2-7; D is possibly TRBD1 (6 bases). Germline loops: CDR1 SEHNR, CDR2 FQNEAQ (reference sequence). V dropped 7 bases and J dropped 5 bases, with 18 bases sitting between them. The CDR3 totals 14 residues. CDR3 in amino acids: CASTLEGVGDEQYF. CDR3 bases: TGTGCCAGCACCCTAGAGGGGGTGGGCGACGAGCAGTACTTC.

This clonotype was observed a few times. The rearrangement links TRBV27 to TRBJ1-1; 9 positions match TRBD1. In germline, CDR1 is MNHEY, CDR2 SMNVEV (reference sequence). Losses at the gene ends were 1 base for V and 0 bases for J; bases not matched to a gene: 15. There are 20 residues in the CDR3. The CDR3 DNA is TGTGCCAGCAGTTTATTCTTCGGTGCGGGGGACAGGGACATGAACACTGAAGCTTTCTTT. It yields the protein CASSLFFGAGDRDMNTEAFF.

This clonotype was seen many times. The chain has TRBV28 and TRBJ1-2; 9 positions match TRBD1. V trimming: 5 bases; J trimming: 4 bases; junction bases outside the gene matches: 17. Germline values: CDR1 MDHEN, CDR2 SYDVKM. There are 18 residues in the CDR3. CDR3 region: CASSPTQTTGGALYGYTF. CDR3 coding DNA: TGTGCCAGCAGTCCTACCCAAACGACAGGGGGTGCTCTCTATGGCTACACCTTC.

The rearrangement joins TRBV27 to TRBJ2-3, with 9 bases lining up with TRBD1. Trimming at V came to 5 bases and at J to 1 base, leaving 7 bases not matched to a gene. Germline CDR1 reads MNHEY; CDR2 reads SMNVEV (reference sequence). The CDR3 runs 16 residues. The CDR3 is CASSGLRTGGTDTQYF. CDR3 nucleotide sequence: TGTGCCAGCAGTGGGTTGAGGACAGGGGGCACAGATACGCAGTATTTT.

The table lists this clonotype with many counts. The chain joins TRBV7-9 to TRBJ1-4; D ambiguous. Germline values: CDR1 SEHNR, CDR2 FQNEAQ (reference sequence). CDR3 length equals 14 residues. Trimming took 5 bases from V and 4 from J, leaving 11 bases between them. In DNA, the CDR3 is TGTGCCAGCAGCCCACGGAGCAATAATGAAAAACTGTTTTTT. Translated, it gives CASSPRSNNEKLFF.

In this sample, this clonotype turned up a few times. The rearrangement uses TRBV6-5 and TRBJ1-6; TRBD1 is a possible D gene (6 bases). The CDR3 sequence is 18 residues long. V was pared by 2 bases and J by 5 bases, with 19 bases between. Germline V gene sequence: CDR1 MNHEY, CDR2 SVGAGI. The CDR3 region has the DNA TGTGCCAGCAGTTACGGGACATATACGGGCGCAAATAATTCACCCCTCCACTTT. It specifies CASSYGTYTGANNSPLHF.

J is TRBJ2-3 and V is TRBV5-6, with 7 bases matching TRBD2. Germline CDR1 and CDR2: SGHDT and YYEEEE. The V and J ends lost 1 base and 7 bases, in that order; junction bases with no gene match: 9. The CDR3 is made up of 15 amino acids. CDR3 nucleotides: TGTGCCAGCAGCTTGCAGGGCGGGAGTGGAAATACGCAGTATTTT. Its translation: CASSLQGGSGNTQYF.

The rearrangement links TRBV5-1 to TRBJ2-1; D gene ambiguous. This CDR3 contains 15 residues. V shed 2 bases and J shed 2 bases, with 11 bases lying between them. Germline values: CDR1 SGHRS, CDR2 YFSETQ. This CDR3 is CASSFSYLAYNEQFF. The CDR3 bases are TGCGCCAGCAGCTTTTCATATCTTGCCTACAATGAGCAGTTCTTC.

On this clonotype itself: This may come from a read error, since a much larger clone is one base off. The rearrangement uses TRBV28 and TRBJ1-1; perhaps TRBD1 as D (6 bases). This CDR3 contains 12 residues. V dropped 8 bases and J dropped 12 bases, with 19 bases sitting between them. Germline CDR1 is MDHEN and CDR2 is SYDVKM. DNA for the CDR3: TGTGCCAGCGCGGAACAGGGTATAGAATCTTTCTTT. Amino acids: CASAEQGIESFF.

This clonotype was counted ten times or more. The chain joins TRBV12-3 or TRBV12-4 to TRBJ2-7, with TRBD1 matching over 10 bases. CDR3 size: 15 residues. V gave up 3 bases and J gave up 11 bases; unmatched junction bases: 13. The CDR3 loop reads CASSFSLDRGYGEYF. CDR3 nucleotide sequence: TGTGCCAGCAGTTTCAGTCTGGACAGGGGGTATGGGGAGTACTTC.

There are many counts of this clonotype. The V and J genes are TRBV7-2 and TRBJ1-5, with 7 bases aligning to TRBD1. This CDR3 is 16 amino acids long. Germline CDR1 reads SGHTA; CDR2 reads FQGNSA. After removal of 5 bases from V and 7 bases from J, the junction contained 14 bases not matched to a gene. Written as DNA, the CDR3 is TGTGCCAGCAGCCGAGAGACAGGGTTGATAGGGCAGCCCCAGCATTTT. Translation gives CASSRETGLIGQPQHF.

This clonotype was counted ten times or more. The chain links TRBV28 to TRBJ1-4; tentatively, D is TRBD1 (6 bases). This CDR3 is built from 12 residues. CDR1 and CDR2 (germline): MDHEN, SYDVKM. The V and J ends lost 7 bases and 11 bases respectively, with 14 bases between them. The CDR3 nucleotides read TGTGCCAGCAATGCATACCAGGGGAAACTGTTTTTT. Translation gives CASNAYQGKLFF.

The V and J genes are TRBV6-2 or TRBV6-3 and TRBJ2-3; 14 bases fit TRBD2. The CDR3 sequence is 19 residues long. CDR1 and CDR2 from the germline V gene are MNHEY and SVGEGT. With 4 bases clipped from V and 0 bases from J, the junction kept 9 bases outside the gene matches. As DNA, the CDR3 is TGTGCCAGCAGTTTTTCTGGGACTAGCGGGAGCACTAGCACAGATACGCAGTATTTT. Protein product: CASSFSGTSGSTSTDTQYF.

On this clonotype itself: Its ends do not fully match the called genes, so a read error is possible. In DNA form, the CDR3 reads TGTGCCAGCAGTTTGGGCGACGCTAGCAGTCAGCCCCAGCATTTT. This codes for CASSLGDASSQPQHF. The chain uses TRBV28 and TRBJ1-5; no definite D call. CDR1 and CDR2 from the germline V gene are MDHEN and SYDVKM. This CDR3 has 15 amino acids.

This clonotype was counted only a few times. This chain connects TRBV30 to TRBJ2-5; D may be TRBD2 (5 bases). Between the trimmed V and J ends, which lost 4 bases and 5 bases, there was a span of 14 bases. CDR1 and CDR2 (germline): GTSNPN, SVGIG (reference sequence). The CDR3 runs 13 residues. In DNA, the CDR3 is TGTGCCTGGAACAAACGGGAAGAGGAGACCCAGTACTTC. It specifies CAWNKREEETQYF.

In its sample, this clonotype was seen many times. The rearrangement joins TRBV6-5 to TRBJ1-1, with D uncertain. The germline CDR1 and CDR2 sequences are MNHEY and SVGAGI. The CDR3 spans 14 residues. V lost 0 bases, J lost 0 bases, and 5 bases lay in between. This CDR3 reads CASSYSWLNTEAFF. DNA of the CDR3: TGTGCCAGCAGTTACTCTTGGTTGAACACTGAAGCTTTCTTT.

The V call is TRBV4-1, the J call TRBJ1-1; 10 positions match TRBD1. This CDR3 is 17 amino acids long. Germline V lookup: CDR1 MGHRA, CDR2 YSYEKL. Unmatched junction bases numbered 11, after V lost 1 base and J lost 6 bases. The CDR3 sequence: CASSQAGTGVGSSEAFF. For the CDR3, the DNA is TGCGCCAGCAGCCAAGCTGGGACAGGGGTAGGTAGCTCTGAAGCTTTCTTT.

J is TRBJ2-2 and V is TRBV6-1; tentative D call: TRBD1 (6 bases). CDR1 and CDR2 from the germline V gene are MNHNS and SASEGT. This CDR3 has 14 amino acids. V was clipped by 6 bases and J by 3 bases, with 11 bases between them. This CDR3 is CASSEDSYTGELFF. For the CDR3, the DNA is TGTGCCAGCAGCGAGGACAGTTACACCGGGGAGCTGTTTTTT.

Comments on this clonotype: Just one base apart from a much larger clone, this may be a read error. The chain carries TRBV2 and TRBJ2-5; a possible D gene is TRBD2 (5 bases). The J call is in doubt because the DNA end fits TRBJ2-1 better. CDR1 SNHLY and CDR2 FYNNEI come from the germline V gene. The CDR3 is 16 residues long. CDR3 region: CASRKGASRYLNEQFF. CDR3 sequence (DNA): TGTGCCAGCAGGAAGGGAGCTAGCCGGTACCTCAATGAGCAGTTCTTC.

This clonotype has at least ten counts. This chain links TRBV6-1 with TRBJ1-6; D not certain. The CDR3 runs to 17 residues. Trimming removed 6 bases from V and 12 bases from J, with 27 bases in between. Per the germline V gene, CDR1 is MNHNS and CDR2 is SASEGT. CDR3 bases: TGTGCCAGCAGATCCGCGACCACGTCCTTTGGCCTTTTACCCCTCCACTTT. Its translation is CASRSATTSFGLLPLHF.

This clonotype was observed a handful of times. The rearrangement links TRBV5-1 to TRBJ2-3; the match to TRBD2 covers 10 bases. TRBJ2-5 explains the end of the DNA better; the J call may be wrong. This CDR3 is built from 15 residues. From germline, CDR1 is SGHRS and CDR2 YFSETQ. The CDR3 coding sequence is TGCGCCAGCATGGTAGGAGCGGGAGGGCCAGAGACCCAGTACTTC. Amino acid sequence: CASMVGAGGPETQYF.

This clonotype has only a few counts. The chain carries TRBV10-3 and TRBJ1-6, with D uncertain. This CDR3 has 16 residues. CDR1 ENHRY and CDR2 SYGVKD come from the germline V gene. V dropped 6 bases and J dropped 5 bases, with 17 bases sitting between them. The CDR3 DNA reads as TGTGCCATCAGCCTCTCGATGCACCTGGATAATTCACCCCTCCACTTT. The encoded protein is CAISLSMHLDNSPLHF.